This T cell receptor (beta chain) was sequenced during a study of metastatic and nonmetastatic thyroid tumors. The CDR3 is made up of 14 amino acids. With 8 bases removed from V and 8 bases from J, the gap between germline ends came to 21 bases. Germline V CDR1 and CDR2: SNHLY, FYNNEI. Study findings and constraints: Significantly greater TCR beta diversity was reportedly found in malignant thyroid tumors than in benign nodules (in blood and tumor).

Of note for this clone: Its antigen is undetermined.

TCRdb called clones again from the PCR reads with MiXCR. Here the sample spans fewer than 13,000 clones, 9% to 15% being singletons. Every patient underwent thyroid surgery untreated. The chain links TRBV2 to TRBJ1-2; D perhaps matches TRBD1 (6 bases). Source material: blood. This receptor was identified in a female donor with papillary thyroid cancer or a benign thyroid nodule (not recorded which). Some clones in this sample may be carry-over from other donors' samples. The DNA of the CDR3 is TGTGCCAGCGATGGGCAGTGGGGGGCCCACGGCTACACCTTC. This encodes CASDGQWGAHGYTF.